The sequence of this TCR beta chain was determined in a study of blood T cell repertoires in COVID-19. Across the study: The United States, Italy and Spain were the sources of the acute and convalescent COVID-19 samples. T cells, B-cell-depleted T cells, or PBMCs provided the cDNA or gDNA that served as material.

Per the study methods: Amplification of reference gene primers was used by the study to estimate nucleated cell counts. Produced via immunoSEQ multiplex PCR; TCRdb's table is partial and in-frame only. V and J calls plus clone size are reproduced from that table; the DNA served to infer D and trimming. The table includes 100,000 to 150,000 clones, just under 85% detected once. The ends were cut back, 3 bases at V and 3 bases at J, with 18 bases in the middle. CDR1 and CDR2 from the germline V gene are KGHSH and LQKENI. The CDR3 runs to 16 residues. The chain joins TRBV18 to TRBJ2-7; possibly TRBD1 for D (6 bases). The clonotype was recovered from a woman in her fifties or sixties with acute or convalescent COVID-19. Sequenced input: peripheral blood. The CDR3 loop reads CASSPQGHSPLYEQYF. The CDR3, as DNA: TGTGCCAGCTCACCCCAGGGACACTCACCTCTCTACGAGCAGTACTTC.